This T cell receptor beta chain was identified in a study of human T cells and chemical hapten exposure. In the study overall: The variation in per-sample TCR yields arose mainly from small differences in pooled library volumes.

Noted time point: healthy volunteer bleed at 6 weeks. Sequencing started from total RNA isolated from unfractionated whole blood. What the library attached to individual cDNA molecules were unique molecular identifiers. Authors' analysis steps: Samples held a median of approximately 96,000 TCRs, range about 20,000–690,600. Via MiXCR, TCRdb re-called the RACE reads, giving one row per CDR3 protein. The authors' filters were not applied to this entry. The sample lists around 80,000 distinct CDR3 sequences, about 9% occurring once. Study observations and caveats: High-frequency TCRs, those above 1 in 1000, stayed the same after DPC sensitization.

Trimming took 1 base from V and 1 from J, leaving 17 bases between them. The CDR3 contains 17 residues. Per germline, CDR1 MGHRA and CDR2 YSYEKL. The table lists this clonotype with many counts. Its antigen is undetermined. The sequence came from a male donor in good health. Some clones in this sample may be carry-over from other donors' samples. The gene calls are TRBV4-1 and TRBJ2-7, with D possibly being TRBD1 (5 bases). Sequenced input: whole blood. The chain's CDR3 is CASSQAPKQGKSYEQYF. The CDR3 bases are TGCGCCAGCAGCCAAGCGCCTAAGCAGGGAAAATCCTACGAGCAGTACTTC.